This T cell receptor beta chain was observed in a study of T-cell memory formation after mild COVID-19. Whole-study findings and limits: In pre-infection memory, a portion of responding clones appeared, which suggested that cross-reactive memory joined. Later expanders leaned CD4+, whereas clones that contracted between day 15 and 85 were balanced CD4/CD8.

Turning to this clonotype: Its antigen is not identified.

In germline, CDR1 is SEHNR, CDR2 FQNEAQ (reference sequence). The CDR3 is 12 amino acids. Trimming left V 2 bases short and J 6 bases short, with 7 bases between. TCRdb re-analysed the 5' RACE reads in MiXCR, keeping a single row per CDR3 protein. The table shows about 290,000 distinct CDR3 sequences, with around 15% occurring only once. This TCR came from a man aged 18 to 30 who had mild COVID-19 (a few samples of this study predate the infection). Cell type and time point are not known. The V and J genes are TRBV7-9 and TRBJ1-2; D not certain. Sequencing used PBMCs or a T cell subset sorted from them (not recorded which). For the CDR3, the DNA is TGTGCCAGCAGCTTAATTGAAGATGGCTACACCTTC. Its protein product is CASSLIEDGYTF.